The T cell receptor (beta chain) under discussion was sequenced for a study of T cells in Graves' hyperthyroidism and ophthalmopathy. Those patients with uncontrolled infection, other autoimmune disease, pregnancy or lactation were excluded. Using RNA transcripts as the source, TCR beta CDR3 regions were amplified. The primer set for the first-round RT-PCR of the TCR CDR3 was HTBI. TCRdb processed the multiplex PCR reads anew with MiXCR; each CDR3 protein has one entry. The top ten clones hold over 15% of a sample with 550,000 to 700,000 distinct CDR3 sequences, approximately 44% of them seen once. This clonotype showed up just a few times. What it recognizes is unknown. Study conclusions and caveats: In the blood, most expanded thyroid clonotypes above 0.001 appeared as well.

Trimming took 3 bases from V and 6 from J; bases not matched to a gene: 10. CDR1 is DFQATT, CDR2 SNEGSKA, per germline (reference sequence). This CDR3 has 14 residues. This receptor was identified in an adult woman with Graves' disease, either hyperthyroidism or ophthalmopathy (not recorded which). Sequenced material: peripheral blood or thyroid tissue (not recorded which). This chain joins TRBV20-1 and TRBJ2-7; TRBD2 matches at 8 bases. CDR3 loop: CSASPQRELSEQYF. CDR3 DNA sequence: TGCAGTGCTAGTCCCCAGCGGGAGCTTAGCGAGCAGTACTTC.